These 5 T cell receptor beta chains share one sample of origin, sequenced in a study of blood T cell repertoires in COVID-19 (dated by TCRdb to about 2020). Libraries were constructed by the immunoSEQ multiplex PCR assay. TCRdb stores this immuneACCESS table with in-frame sequences only. Part of the clones is absent; in the studies checked, under half of the shortfall reflects unresolved V genes, and no reason is known for the rest. For this sample there are approximately 100,000 clones; 85% appear just once. About 1.8% of the sample is held by the ten biggest clonotypes. Sequencing input: peripheral blood. All receptors come from a woman between 65 and 79 years old with active or convalescent COVID-19.

V usage is TRBV28 and J usage is TRBJ2-7; 7 bases agree with TRBD1. J gave up 1 base and V 5 bases, and 8 bases lay outside the gene matches. Germline CDR1 reads MDHEN; CDR2 reads SYDVKM. CDR3 length: 15 amino acids. The CDR3 here is CASSPGTETSYEQYF. DNA for the CDR3: TGTGCCAGCAGTCCCGGGACAGAGACTTCCTACGAGCAGTACTTC.

The chain links TRBV11-2 to TRBJ1-2, with D unresolved. The CDR3 covers 15 residues. Between the trimmed V and J ends, which lost 3 bases and 2 bases, there was a span of 13 bases. The germline V gene has CDR1 SGHAT and CDR2 FQNNGV. In DNA form, the CDR3 reads TGTGCCAGCAGCTTCCGTGAGGGTTGGAACTATGGCTACACCTTC. This sequence encodes CASSFREGWNYGYTF. The full variable domain, in which reference TRBV11-2 and TRBJ1-2 provide the parts outside the CDR3, is EAGVAQSPRYKIIEKRQSVAFWCNPISGHATLYWYQQILGQGPKLLIQFQNNGVVDDSQLPKDRFSAERLKGVDSTLKIQPAKLEDSAVYLCASSFREGWNYGYTFGSGTRLTVV.

This chain uses TRBV6-2 or TRBV6-3 with TRBJ2-1; the match to TRBD2 covers 10 bases. The CDR3 spans 17 residues. Trimming at V came to 5 bases and at J to 5 bases, leaving 12 bases not matched to a gene. CDR1 is MNHEY, CDR2 SVGEGT, per germline. In nucleotides, the CDR3 is TGTGCCAGCAGTCCGCCGCGGCTAGCGGGAGTGAACAATGAGCAGTTCTTC. The encoded protein is CASSPPRLAGVNNEQFF.

V is TRBV3-1 (or the pseudogene TRBV3-2) and J is TRBJ1-1, with D hard to call. The germline V gene has CDR1 LGHDT and CDR2 YNNKEL (reference sequence). The CDR3 is 12 amino acids. V shed 0 bases and J shed 4 bases, with 3 bases lying between them. Here the CDR3 reads CASSQELTEAFF. CDR3 in DNA: TGTGCCAGCAGCCAAGAACTCACTGAAGCTTTCTTT.

The V gene is TRBV7-2, the J gene TRBJ2-3; D is undetermined. Germline V gene sequence: CDR1 SGHTA, CDR2 FQGNSA. Trimming pared 1 base from V and 6 bases from J, leaving 11 bases between. The length of the CDR3 is 14 residues. CDR3: CASSLVTPGDTQYF. The CDR3 nucleotides are TGTGCCAGCAGCTTAGTTACCCCCGGGGATACGCAGTATTTT.